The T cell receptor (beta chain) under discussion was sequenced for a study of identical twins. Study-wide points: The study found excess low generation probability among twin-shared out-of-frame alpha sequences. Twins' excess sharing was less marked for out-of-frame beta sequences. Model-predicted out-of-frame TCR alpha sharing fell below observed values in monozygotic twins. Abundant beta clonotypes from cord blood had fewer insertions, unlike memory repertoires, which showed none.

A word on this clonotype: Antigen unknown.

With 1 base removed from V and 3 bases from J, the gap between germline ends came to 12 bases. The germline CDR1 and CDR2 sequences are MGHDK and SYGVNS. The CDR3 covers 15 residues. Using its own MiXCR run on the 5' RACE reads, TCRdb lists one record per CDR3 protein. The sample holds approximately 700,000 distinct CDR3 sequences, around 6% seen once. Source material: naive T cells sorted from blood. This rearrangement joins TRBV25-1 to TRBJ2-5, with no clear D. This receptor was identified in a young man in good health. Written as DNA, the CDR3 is TGTGCCAGCAGTGAATCATCCGTGGCGGAAGAGACCCAGTACTTC. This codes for CASSESSVAEETQYF.